Sequencing of this T cell receptor (beta chain) was carried out in a study of cytomegalovirus exposure and HLA in healthy donors. General study points: For most TCR sequences rarity was the rule, although some public TCRs occurred in many donors.

V trimming: 1 base; J trimming: 6 bases; junction bases outside the gene matches: 13. Germline values: CDR1 MGHRA, CDR2 YSYEKL. The CDR3 loop spans 18 amino acids. As for this clone: Its specificity is unknown.

Libraries were prepared by immunoSEQ multiplex PCR; TCRdb keeps only in-frame clonotypes and omits some of them. The sample contains roughly 240,000 clones, around nine tenths of which appear only once. The donors were part of the validation cohort, which consisted of under 150 subjects and was separate from the first cohort of 600 to 850 subjects. The sequencing input was PBMCs. This sequence joins TRBV4-1 and TRBJ2-4, with 9 bases fitting TRBD2. This clonotype was sampled from a man between 18 and 35 years old in good health and CMV-seronegative. CDR3: CASSQVPATSGGINIQYF. CDR3 nucleotide sequence: TGCGCCAGCAGCCAAGTTCCTGCGACTAGCGGAGGGATAAACATTCAGTACTTC.